Presented here are 5 T cell receptor beta chains from one specimen sequenced in a study of regulatory T cells in long-lasting Graves disease. CDR3-region Arm-PCR and iRepertoire HTBI primers produced the TCR beta libraries. MiXCR was run by TCRdb on the multiplex PCR reads, yielding one entry per CDR3 protein. This table holds fewer than 550,000 distinct CDR3 sequences, around 16% found once. Noted time point: newly diagnosed GD, antithyroid drugs for less than 3 months. Isolated PBMC RNA provided the starting material for the TCR library. These data also featured in a second study, about T cells in Graves' hyperthyroidism and ophthalmopathy.

Material: peripheral blood mononuclear cells (PBMCs), obtained at new diagnosis, from a patient treated with antithyroid drugs. The receptors shown here come from a woman aged 35-65 years with Graves disease.

In this sample, this clonotype turned up many times. The CDR3 region is CASRRGISPLHF. The DNA of the CDR3 is TGTGCCAGCAGGCGGGGGATTTCACCCCTCCACTTT. The J gene is TRBJ1-6, the V gene TRBV12-3 or TRBV12-4, with a possible D match to TRBD1 (5 bases). The V end was cut by 6 bases, the J end by 9 bases, with 9 bases between. This CDR3 is built from 12 residues.

The chain has TRBV6-1 and TRBJ2-7; D perhaps matches TRBD1 (6 bases). The CDR3 is 12 amino acids. Germline values: CDR1 MNHNS, CDR2 SASEGT. Trimming removed 6 bases from V and 2 bases from J, with 8 bases in between. CDR3 sequence: CASRSGAYEQYF. The CDR3, as DNA: TGTGCCAGCAGATCAGGGGCCTACGAGCAGTACTTC.

This chain links TRBV19 with TRBJ2-1; 8 bases match TRBD1. The CDR3 consists of 15 residues. V shed 7 bases and J 4 bases; nucleotides not matched to a gene: 9. Germline values: CDR1 LNHDA, CDR2 SQIVND (reference sequence). The CDR3, as DNA: TGTGCCAGTACCCTCACCGGACAGGGTTACAATGAGCAGTTCTTC. It is translated as CASTLTGQGYNEQFF.

The chain has TRBV18 and TRBJ1-1; tentatively, D is TRBD1 (6 bases). Trimming took 6 bases from V and 5 from J, leaving 19 bases between them. The CDR3 contains 15 residues. CDR1 and CDR2 (germline): KGHSH, LQKENI. CDR3 coding DNA: TGTGCCAGCTCGCAAGTCAACAGGGTGGGGACTGAAGCTTTCTTT. It is translated as CASSQVNRVGTEAFF.

V gene TRBV27 combines with J gene TRBJ1-2, with D possibly matching TRBD1 (6 bases). The CDR3 has 13 amino acids. CDR1 is MNHEY and CDR2 is SMNVEV in the germline V gene (reference sequence). The V and J ends lost 2 bases and 7 bases respectively, with 11 bases between them. DNA for the CDR3: TGTGCCAGCAGTTTAACTAAAGGGGGTGGCTACACCTTC. It specifies CASSLTKGGGYTF.